These T cell receptor beta chains were read from a single sample in a study of blood T cell repertoires in COVID-19. Data came from immunoSEQ multiplex PCR; TCRdb stores just in-frame clones and leaves some out. The table shows roughly 320,000 clones, with roughly 85% occurring only once. The source material was peripheral blood. These receptors were collected from a human donor in a cohort sampled during active COVID-19. CDR3s include the opening cysteine and the closing phenylalanine or tryptophan. Each record gives: V gene, J gene, D gene, CDR3 DNA, CDR3 protein. The D gene is left open where the match is weak.

TRBV29-1	TRBJ2-1	.	TGCAGCGCACAGAAGAGCTCCTACAATGAGCAGTTCTTC	CSAQKSSYNEQFF
TRBV20-1	TRBJ1-5	.	TGCAGTGCTAGTGGACAGATTAGCAATCAGCCCCAGCATTTT	CSASGQISNQPQHF
TRBV12-3/TRBV12-4	TRBJ1-2	TRBD1	TGTGCCAGCAGCGACAGGGTAGCCTATGGCTACACCTTC	CASSDRVAYGYTF
TRBV20-1	TRBJ1-2	.	TGCAGTGCTAGACAGAACTATGGCTACACCTTC	CSARQNYGYTF
TRBV5-4	TRBJ1-2	TRBD1	TGTGCCAGCAGCTTGGCGGGACAGGGGTACTATGGCTACACCTTC	CASSLAGQGYYGYTF
TRBV18	TRBJ2-5	.	TGTGCCAGCTCACCACCGCCAGGGTTAGAGGAGACCCAGTACTTC	CASSPPPGLEETQYF
TRBV18	TRBJ1-1	.	TGTGCCAGCTCACCTTCCGGCACTGAAGCTTTCTTT	CASSPSGTEAFF
TRBV7-3	TRBJ2-1	TRBD2	TGTGCCAGCAGCCCCGGACTAGCGATAAATGAGCAGTTCTTC	CASSPGLAINEQFF
TRBV11-3	TRBJ2-2	TRBD2	TGTGCCAGCAGCTTATTAGCGGGGGGTTCCACCGGGGAGCTGTTTTTT	CASSLLAGGSTGELFF
TRBV9	TRBJ2-2	TRBD1	TGTGCCAGCAGCTCAACAGGGGGCGTCGGGGAGCTGTTTTTT	CASSSTGGVGELFF
TRBV20-1	TRBJ2-3	TRBD1	TGCAGTGCTAGTACCGGGACAGGGCTTTCGGATACGCAGTATTTT	CSASTGTGLSDTQYF
TRBV2	TRBJ1-5	TRBD1	TGTGCCAGCAACCCCGGGACAGGGGGAAATCAGCCCCAGCATTTT	CASNPGTGGNQPQHF
TRBV12-3/TRBV12-4	TRBJ1-2	.	TGTGCCAGCAGTCGCGGGGACCTCTATGGCTACACCTTC	CASSRGDLYGYTF
TRBV21-1	TRBJ2-2	.	TGTGCCAGCAGCAAAGAGGTTCAACCAGGGTCGGACACCGGGGAGCTGTTTTTT	CASSKEVQPGSDTGELFF
TRBV4-1	TRBJ1-2	.	TGCGCCAGCAGCCAAGATATAAGGACTCAGGGAGCGGCGGGGGGCTACACCTTC	CASSQDIRTQGAAGGYTF
TRBV2	TRBJ1-5	.	TGTGCCAGCAACACGGGTTCTCAGCCCCAGCATTTT	CASNTGSQPQHF
TRBV19	TRBJ1-1	TRBD1	TGTGCCACAAGACAGGGGAAGAGGAACACTGAAGCTTTCTTT	CATRQGKRNTEAFF
TRBV7-8	TRBJ1-5	.	TGTGCCAGCAGCTTACTACGGCTCGCAGCGAATCAGCCCCAGCATTTT	CASSLLRLAANQPQHF
TRBV7-3	TRBJ1-1	.	TGTGCCAGCAGCTTAGGCCCCGACAGACAGAACACTGAAGCTTTCTTT	CASSLGPDRQNTEAFF
TRBV29-1	TRBJ1-1	.	TGCAGCGGGAGGGACGGGAGACACACTGAAGCTTTCTTT	CSGRDGRHTEAFF
TRBV10-3	TRBJ2-1	TRBD2	TGTGCCATCAGTCAACAACTGAGGACTAGCGGGTTGAGGAATGAGCAGTTCTTC	CAISQQLRTSGLRNEQFF
TRBV30	TRBJ1-1	.	TGTGCCTGGAAGGCAGACTCGAACACTGAAGCTTTCTTT	CAWKADSNTEAFF
TRBV7-3	TRBJ2-5	.	TGTGCCAGCAGCTTATTCGGACAGCTCTTGGAGACCCAGTACTTC	CASSLFGQLLETQYF
TRBV27	TRBJ2-1	.	TGTGCCAGCAGGTATACAGGGATCGGGGAGCAGTTCTTC	CASRYTGIGEQFF
TRBV5-1	TRBJ1-1	TRBD1	TGCGCCAGCAGCTTGGGGACAGGCACGAACACTGAAGCTTTCTTT	CASSLGTGTNTEAFF
TRBV7-9	TRBJ2-7	TRBD1	TGTGCCAGCAGCTTAATCGGGACAGGTACCTACGAGCAGTACTTC	CASSLIGTGTYEQYF
TRBV12-3/TRBV12-4	TRBJ2-5	.	TGTGCCAGCAGGAACAGGGAGCGGATGTACTTC	CASRNRERMYF
TRBV19	TRBJ1-3	.	TGTGCCAGTAGTCCTCGGGGATTCCGGTCTGGAAACACCATATATTTT	CASSPRGFRSGNTIYF
TRBV5-6	TRBJ2-3	.	TGTGCCAGCAGCTCGGGATTCTCTACGCAGTATTTT	CASSSGFSTQYF